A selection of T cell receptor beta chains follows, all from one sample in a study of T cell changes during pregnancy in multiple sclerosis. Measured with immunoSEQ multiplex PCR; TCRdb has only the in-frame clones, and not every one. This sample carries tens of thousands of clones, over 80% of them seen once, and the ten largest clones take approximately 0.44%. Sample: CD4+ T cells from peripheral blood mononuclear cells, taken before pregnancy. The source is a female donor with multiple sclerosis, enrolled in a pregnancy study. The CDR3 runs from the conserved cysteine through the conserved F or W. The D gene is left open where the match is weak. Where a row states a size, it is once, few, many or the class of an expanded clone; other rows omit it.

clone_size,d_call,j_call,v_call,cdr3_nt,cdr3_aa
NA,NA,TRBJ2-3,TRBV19,TGTGCCAGTAGTATAGATCTATGGAGCACAGATACGCAGTATTTT,CASSIDLWSTDTQYF
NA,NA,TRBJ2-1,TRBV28,TGTGCCAGCAGTTTTGGAGCGGAGAAGAACAATGAGCAGTTCTTC,CASSFGAEKNNEQFF
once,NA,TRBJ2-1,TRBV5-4,TGTGCCAGCAGCCTAAAGCACAGGGAATCTGAGCAGTTCTTC,CASSLKHRESEQFF
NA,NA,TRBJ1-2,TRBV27,NA,CASSSVGGGSTF
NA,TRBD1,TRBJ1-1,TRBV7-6,TGTGCCAGCAGCTCCTACGACAGGGGAACTGAAGCTTTCTTT,CASSSYDRGTEAFF
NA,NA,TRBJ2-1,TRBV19,TGTGCCAGTAGTATATACCCACCCGGGAACAATGAGCAGTTCTTC,CASSIYPPGNNEQFF
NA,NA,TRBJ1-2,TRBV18,TGTGCCAGCTCCCCAAGGTTGGAGGGTCTGAGTGGCTACACCTTC,CASSPRLEGLSGYTF
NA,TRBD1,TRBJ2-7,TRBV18,TGTGCCAGCTCATACGGGACAGGGGTCTACGAGCAGTACTTC,CASSYGTGVYEQYF
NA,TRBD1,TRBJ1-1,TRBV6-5,TGTGCCAGCCGGGACAGCAAGAACACTGAAGCTTTCTTT,CASRDSKNTEAFF
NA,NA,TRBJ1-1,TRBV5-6,TGTGCCAGCAGCTTTCAGGCGAACACTGAAGCTTTCTTT,CASSFQANTEAFF
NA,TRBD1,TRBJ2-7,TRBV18,TGTGCCAGCTCACCGGCCCGGGACAGCTTCTCCTACGAGCAGTACTTC,CASSPARDSFSYEQYF
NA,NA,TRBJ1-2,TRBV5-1,TGCGCCAGCAGCTTGGTGGGGTTGGAGGATGGCTACACCTTC,CASSLVGLEDGYTF
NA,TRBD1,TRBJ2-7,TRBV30,TGTGCCTGGAACCGGGACAGGTCCCACGAGCAGTACTTC,CAWNRDRSHEQYF
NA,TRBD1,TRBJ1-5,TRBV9,TGTGCCAGCAGCGTAATTTTTCGGACAGGGACATATAGCAATCAGCCCCAGCATTTT,CASSVIFRTGTYSNQPQHF
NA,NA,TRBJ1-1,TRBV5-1,TGCGCCAGCAGCTCCAATTACCAGACAGCCATTAACACTGAAGCTTTCTTT,CASSSNYQTAINTEAFF
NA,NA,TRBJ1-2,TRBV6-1,TGTGCCAGCAGTGAAGGGGGCTGGGGGGAACGTGGCTACACCTTC,CASSEGGWGERGYTF
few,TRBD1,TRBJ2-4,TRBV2,TGTGCCAGCAGAGGGACAGAGGACATTCAGTACTTC,CASRGTEDIQYF
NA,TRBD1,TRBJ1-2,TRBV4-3,TGCGCCAGCAGCCAGGACAGGGGGCTAAACTATGGCTACACCTTC,CASSQDRGLNYGYTF
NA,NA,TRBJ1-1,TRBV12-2,TGTGCAAGTCGCATAGTTACACAGGATATGAACACTGAAGCTTTCTTT,CASRIVTQDMNTEAFF
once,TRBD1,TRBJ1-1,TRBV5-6,TGTGCCAGCAGCTTGGGGGACAGGCTGAACACTGAAGCTTTCTTT,CASSLGDRLNTEAFF
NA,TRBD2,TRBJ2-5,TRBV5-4,TGTGCCAGCAGCCACGGGGGGAGAGAGACCCAGTACTTC,CASSHGGRETQYF
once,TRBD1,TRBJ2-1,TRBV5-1,TGCGCCAGCAGCTCCGTCTTAGGGGGCGCGGATGAGCAGTTCTTC,CASSSVLGGADEQFF
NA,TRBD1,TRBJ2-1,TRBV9,TGTGCCAGCAGCGTAGGACAGGGCCCTTACAATGAGCAGTTCTTC,CASSVGQGPYNEQFF
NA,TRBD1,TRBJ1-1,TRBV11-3,TGTGCCAGCAGCAGACAGGGGGTAATGAACACTGAAGCTTTCTTT,CASSRQGVMNTEAFF
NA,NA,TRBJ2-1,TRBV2,TGTGCCAGCAGTCGGGGACAAGCATATAATGAGCAGTTCTTC,CASSRGQAYNEQFF
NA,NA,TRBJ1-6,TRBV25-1,TGTGCCAGCAGTGCGTCTACCTATAATTCACCCCTCCACTTT,CASSASTYNSPLHF
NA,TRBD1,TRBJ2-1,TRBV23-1,TGCGCCAGCAGAGACAGGGACAATGAGCAGTTCTTC,CASRDRDNEQFF
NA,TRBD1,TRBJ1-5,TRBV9,TGTGCCAGCAGCGTAGGGACAGGGGCTAATCAGCCCCAGCATTTT,CASSVGTGANQPQHF
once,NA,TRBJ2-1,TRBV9,TGTGCCAGCAGCGGGTTAACTGGTAATGAGCAGTTCTTC,CASSGLTGNEQFF
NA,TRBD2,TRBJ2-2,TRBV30,TGTGCCTGGACTAGCGGCTACACCGGGGAGCTGTTTTTT,CAWTSGYTGELFF
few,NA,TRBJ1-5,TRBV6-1,TGTGCCAGCAGTGGGGAGGGAGGGCGTCAGCCCCAGCATTTT,CASSGEGGRQPQHF
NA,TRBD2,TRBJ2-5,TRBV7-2,TGTGCCAGCAGCTTAGCGGGACTAGCGGGGGGGCCGGGGGAGACCCAGTACTTC,CASSLAGLAGGPGETQYF
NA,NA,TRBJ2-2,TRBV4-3,TGCGCCAGCAGCGGCGGGGGCCGTAACACCGGGGAGCTGTTTTTT,CASSGGGRNTGELFF
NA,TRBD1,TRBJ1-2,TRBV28,TGTGCCAGCAGTTCCCCCCAGGGGGCCTATGGCTACACCTTC,CASSSPQGAYGYTF
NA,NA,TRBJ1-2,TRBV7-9,TGTGCCAGCAGCTTTACAGGGATAAACTATGGCTACACCTTC,CASSFTGINYGYTF
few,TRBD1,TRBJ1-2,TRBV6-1,TGTGCCAGCAGTGAAGTAAGCAGGGGGCTTGGCTACACCTTC,CASSEVSRGLGYTF
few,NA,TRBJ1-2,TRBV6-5,TGTGCCACCGTAGGGGGTGACTATGGCTACACCTTC,CATVGGDYGYTF
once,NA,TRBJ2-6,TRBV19,TGTGCCAGTAGTATCGGGATCCTGGCGTTCTCTGGGGCCAACGTCCTGACTTTC,CASSIGILAFSGANVLTF
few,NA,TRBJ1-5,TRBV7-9,TGTGCCAGCAGCCGAACAGGTCTGGGCAATCAGCCCCAGCATTTT,CASSRTGLGNQPQHF
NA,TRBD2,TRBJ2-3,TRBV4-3,TGCGCCAGCAGCCAGTCAACCCCGAGCGGGGTTAGCACAGATACGCAGTATTTT,CASSQSTPSGVSTDTQYF
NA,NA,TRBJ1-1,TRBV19,TGTGCCAGTAGTATTGGAGGCTCTGGGGTACGGATGCCTGAAGCTTTCTTT,CASSIGGSGVRMPEAFF
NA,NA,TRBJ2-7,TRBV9,TGTGCCAGCAGCCCCCTCCCGCTAGTATCCTACGAGCAGTACTTC,CASSPLPLVSYEQYF
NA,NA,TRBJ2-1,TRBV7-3,TGTGCCAGCAGCGCTAGCTCCTACAATGAGCAGTTCTTC,CASSASSYNEQFF
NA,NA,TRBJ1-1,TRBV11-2,TGTGCCAGCAGCGGGCACACTGAAGCTTTCTTT,CASSGHTEAFF
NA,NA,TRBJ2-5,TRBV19,TGTGCCAGTAGTATACGGACGGGGGAGACCCAGTACTTC,CASSIRTGETQYF
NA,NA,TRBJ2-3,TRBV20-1,TGCAGTGCTAGAGTAGCCGATACGCAGTATTTT,CSARVADTQYF
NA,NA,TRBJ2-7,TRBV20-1,TGCAGTGCTCATAGCGGTTACGAGCAGTACTTC,CSAHSGYEQYF
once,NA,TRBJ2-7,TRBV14,TGTGCCAGCAGCCTGGACTTGAGCGCCTACGAGCAGTACTTC,CASSLDLSAYEQYF
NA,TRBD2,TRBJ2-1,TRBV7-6,TGTGCCAGCAGCCTAACTAGCGGGGGGTACAATGAGCAGTTCTTC,CASSLTSGGYNEQFF
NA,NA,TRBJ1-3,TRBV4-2,TGTGCCAGCAGCCAAACGGCAGGGTCAGGCTCTGGAAACACCATATATTTT,CASSQTAGSGSGNTIYF
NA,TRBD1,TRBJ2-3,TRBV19,TGTGCCAGTAGTATAGGACAGGGAGAAGATACGCAGTATTTT,CASSIGQGEDTQYF
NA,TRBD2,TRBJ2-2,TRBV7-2,TGTGCCAGCAGCTTAAATTGGGCTAGCGGGAGCGCTTTCACCGGGGAGCTGTTTTTT,CASSLNWASGSAFTGELFF
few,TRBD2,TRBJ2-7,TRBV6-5,TGTGCCAGCAGTTACGTAGCGGGTAACTACGAGCAGTACTTC,CASSYVAGNYEQYF